The present T cell receptor (beta chain) was sequenced within a study of shared clonotypes between healthy human individuals. The study, taken as a whole, reports: When compared with the clonotypes that were shared by all four sorted-subset donors, the non-shared clonotypes turned out to have lower generation probabilities. With a handful of donors compared, 4% to 5% of naive CD4 clonotypes were shared.

Method: immunoSEQ multiplex PCR; TCRdb's copy keeps in-frame clones and lacks some. The sample records 2 million to 3 million clones, over 85% being singletons. All participating donors were Caucasian adults from Nashville, Tennessee. Both subsets, CD45RA+ naive and CD45RA-negative memory, were split from the CD4+ cells. This clone has a single count. As yet, its antigen is unknown. The sequence was obtained from a man aged 18-30 years in good health. Some clones in this sample may be carry-over from other donors' samples. Sequencing was carried out using naive CD4+ T cells from PBMCs. Sample subset: CD45RA+ positively selected.

In DNA, the CDR3 is TGTGCCAGTCTTCAGCTCGGAAATGCGAACACTGAAGCTTTCTTT. Protein sequence: CASLQLGNANTEAFF. The chain links TRBV19 to TRBJ1-1; D ambiguous. Per germline, CDR1 LNHDA and CDR2 SQIVND (reference sequence). Trimming took off 8 bases at V and 1 base at J, with 17 bases between the two ends. The CDR3 has 15 amino acids.